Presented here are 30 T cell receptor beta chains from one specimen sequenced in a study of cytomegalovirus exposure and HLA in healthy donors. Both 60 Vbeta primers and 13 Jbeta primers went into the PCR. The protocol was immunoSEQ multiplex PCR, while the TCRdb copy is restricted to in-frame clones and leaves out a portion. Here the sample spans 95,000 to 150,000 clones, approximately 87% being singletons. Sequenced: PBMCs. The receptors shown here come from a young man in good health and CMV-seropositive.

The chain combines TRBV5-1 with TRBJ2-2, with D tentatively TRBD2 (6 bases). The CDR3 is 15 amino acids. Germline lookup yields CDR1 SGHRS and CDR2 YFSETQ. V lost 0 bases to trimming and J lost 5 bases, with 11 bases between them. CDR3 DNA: TGCGCCAGCAGCTTGGGGCGGGGCCCAACCGGGGAGCTGTTTTTT. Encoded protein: CASSLGRGPTGELFF.

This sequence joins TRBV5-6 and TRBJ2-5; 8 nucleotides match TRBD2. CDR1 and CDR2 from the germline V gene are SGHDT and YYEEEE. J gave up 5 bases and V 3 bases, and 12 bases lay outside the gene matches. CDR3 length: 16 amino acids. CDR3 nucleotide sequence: TGTGCCAGCAGCTACCCTAGCGGGCGGGTTGGGGAGACCCAGTACTTC. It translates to CASSYPSGRVGETQYF.

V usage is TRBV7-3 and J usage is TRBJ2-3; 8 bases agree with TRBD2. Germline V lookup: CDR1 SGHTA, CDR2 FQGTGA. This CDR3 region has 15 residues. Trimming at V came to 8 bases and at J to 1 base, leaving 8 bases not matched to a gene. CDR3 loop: CASGPRGEGTDTQYF. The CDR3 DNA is TGTGCCAGCGGCCCGCGGGGGGAGGGCACAGATACGCAGTATTTT.

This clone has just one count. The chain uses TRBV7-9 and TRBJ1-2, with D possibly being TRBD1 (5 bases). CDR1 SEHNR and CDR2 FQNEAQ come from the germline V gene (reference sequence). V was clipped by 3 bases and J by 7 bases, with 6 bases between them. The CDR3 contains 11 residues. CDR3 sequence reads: CASSFQGGYTF. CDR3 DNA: TGTGCCAGCAGCTTCCAGGGTGGCTACACCTTC. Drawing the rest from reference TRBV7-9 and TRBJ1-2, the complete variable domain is DTGVSQNPRHKITKRGQNVTFRCDPISEHNRLYWYRQTLGQGPEFLTYFQNEAQLEKSRLLSDRFSAERPKGSFSTLEIQRTEQGDSAMYLCASSFQGGYTFGSGTRLTVV.

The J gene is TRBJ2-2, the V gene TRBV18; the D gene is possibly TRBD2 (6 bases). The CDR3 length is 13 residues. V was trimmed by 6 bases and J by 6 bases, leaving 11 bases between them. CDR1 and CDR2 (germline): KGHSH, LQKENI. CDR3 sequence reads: CASSMTSPGELFF. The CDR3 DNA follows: TGTGCCAGCTCCATGACTAGTCCCGGGGAGCTGTTTTTT.

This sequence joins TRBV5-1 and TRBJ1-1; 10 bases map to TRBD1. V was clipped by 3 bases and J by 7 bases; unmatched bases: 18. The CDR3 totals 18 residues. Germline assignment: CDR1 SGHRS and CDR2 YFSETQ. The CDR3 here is CASSSGGGLGQGKGEAFF. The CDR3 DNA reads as TGCGCCAGCAGCTCGGGGGGGGGACTGGGACAGGGGAAAGGTGAAGCTTTCTTT.

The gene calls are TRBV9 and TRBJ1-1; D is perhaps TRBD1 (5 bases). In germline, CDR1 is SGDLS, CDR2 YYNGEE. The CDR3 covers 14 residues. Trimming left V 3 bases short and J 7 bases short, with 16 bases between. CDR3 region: CASSGYGAVGEAFF. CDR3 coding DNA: TGTGCCAGCAGCGGTTATGGGGCGGTAGGTGAAGCTTTCTTT.

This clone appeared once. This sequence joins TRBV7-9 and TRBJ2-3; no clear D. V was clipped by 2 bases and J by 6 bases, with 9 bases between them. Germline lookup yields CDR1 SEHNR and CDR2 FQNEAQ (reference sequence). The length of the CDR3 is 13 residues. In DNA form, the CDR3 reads TGTGCCAGCAGCTTAAAAGGAGTGGATACGCAGTATTTT. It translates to CASSLKGVDTQYF.

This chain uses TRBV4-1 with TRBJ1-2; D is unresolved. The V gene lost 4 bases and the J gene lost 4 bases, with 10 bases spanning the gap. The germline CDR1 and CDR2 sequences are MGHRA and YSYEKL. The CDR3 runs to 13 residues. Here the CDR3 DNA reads TGCGCCAGCAGCCCGAGGACTTCCTATGGCTACACCTTC. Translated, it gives CASSPRTSYGYTF.

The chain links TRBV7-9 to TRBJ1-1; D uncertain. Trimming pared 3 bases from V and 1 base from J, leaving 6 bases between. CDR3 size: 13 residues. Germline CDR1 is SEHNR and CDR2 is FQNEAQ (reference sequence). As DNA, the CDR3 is TGTGCCAGCAGCTTGGGCGAGAACACTGAAGCTTTCTTT. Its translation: CASSLGENTEAFF.

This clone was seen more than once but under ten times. CDR3 nucleotide sequence: TGTGCCGGTGACAGGGGAGGCACTGAAGCTTTCTTT. Translated, it gives CAGDRGGTEAFF. This sequence joins TRBV7-9 and TRBJ1-1; 8 positions agree with TRBD1. V dropped 11 bases and J dropped 4; count of bases not matched to a gene: 6. This CDR3 is 12 amino acids long. Germline-derived CDR1 and CDR2 are SEHNR and FQNEAQ (reference sequence).

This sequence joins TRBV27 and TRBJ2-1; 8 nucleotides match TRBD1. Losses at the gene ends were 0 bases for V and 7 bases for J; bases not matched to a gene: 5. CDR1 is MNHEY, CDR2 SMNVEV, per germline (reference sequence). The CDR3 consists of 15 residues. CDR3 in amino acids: CASSLSPGGGNEQFF. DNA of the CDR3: TGTGCCAGCAGTTTATCGCCAGGGGGCGGGAATGAGCAGTTCTTC.

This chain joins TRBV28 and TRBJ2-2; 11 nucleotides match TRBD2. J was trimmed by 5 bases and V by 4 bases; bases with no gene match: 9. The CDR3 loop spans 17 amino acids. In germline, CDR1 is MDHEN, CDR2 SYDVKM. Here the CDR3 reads CASSWDSGGVGTGELFF. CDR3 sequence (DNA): TGTGCCAGCAGTTGGGATAGCGGGGGGGTAGGAACCGGGGAGCTGTTTTTT.

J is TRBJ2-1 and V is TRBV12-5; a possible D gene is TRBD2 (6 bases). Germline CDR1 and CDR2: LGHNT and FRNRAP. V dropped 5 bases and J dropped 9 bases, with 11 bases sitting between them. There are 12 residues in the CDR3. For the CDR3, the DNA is TGTGCTAGTGGTCCCACTAGCTTTGAGCAGTTCTTC. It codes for CASGPTSFEQFF. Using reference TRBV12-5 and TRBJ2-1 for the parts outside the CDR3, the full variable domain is DARVTQTPRHKVTEMGQEVTMRCQPILGHNTVFWYRQTMMQGLELLAYFRNRAPLDDSGMPKDRFSAEMPDATLATLKIQPSEPRDSAVYFCASGPTSFEQFFGPGTRLTVL.

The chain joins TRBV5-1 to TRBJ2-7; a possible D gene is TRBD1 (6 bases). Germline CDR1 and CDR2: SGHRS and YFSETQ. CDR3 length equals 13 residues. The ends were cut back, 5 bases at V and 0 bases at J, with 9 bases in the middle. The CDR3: CASSGQNSYEQYF. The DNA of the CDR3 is TGCGCCAGCAGTGGACAGAACTCCTACGAGCAGTACTTC.

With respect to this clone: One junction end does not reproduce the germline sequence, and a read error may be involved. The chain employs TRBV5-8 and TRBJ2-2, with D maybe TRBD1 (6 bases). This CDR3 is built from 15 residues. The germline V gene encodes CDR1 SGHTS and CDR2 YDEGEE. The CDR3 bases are TGTGCCAACAGCAGACTACAGGGAAACACCGGGGAGCTGTTTTTT. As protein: CANSRLQGNTGELFF.

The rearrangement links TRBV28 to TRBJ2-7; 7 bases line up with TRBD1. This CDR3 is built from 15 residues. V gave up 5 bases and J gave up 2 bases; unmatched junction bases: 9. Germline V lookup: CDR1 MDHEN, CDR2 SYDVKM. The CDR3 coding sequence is TGTGCCAGCAGTCCCGGGACAGTGGGGGCCTACGAGCAGTACTTC. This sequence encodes CASSPGTVGAYEQYF.

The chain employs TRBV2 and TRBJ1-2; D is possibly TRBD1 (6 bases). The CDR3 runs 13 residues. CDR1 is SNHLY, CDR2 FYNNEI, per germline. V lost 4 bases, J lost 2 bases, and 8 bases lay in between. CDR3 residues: CASSGTENYGYTF. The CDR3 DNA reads TGTGCCAGCAGTGGGACAGAGAACTATGGCTACACCTTC.

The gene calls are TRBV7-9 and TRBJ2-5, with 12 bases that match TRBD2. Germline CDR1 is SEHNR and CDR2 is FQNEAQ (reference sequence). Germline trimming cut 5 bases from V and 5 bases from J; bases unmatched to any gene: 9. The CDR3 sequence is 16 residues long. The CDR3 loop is CASSPFGLAGRETQYF. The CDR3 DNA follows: TGTGCCAGCAGCCCATTCGGACTAGCGGGGCGGGAGACCCAGTACTTC.

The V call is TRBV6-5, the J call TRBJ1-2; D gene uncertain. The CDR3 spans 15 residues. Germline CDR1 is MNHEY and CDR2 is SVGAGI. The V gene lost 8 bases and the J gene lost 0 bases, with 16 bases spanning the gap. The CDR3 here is CASAITPTANYGYTF. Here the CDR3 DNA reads TGTGCCAGCGCTATAACCCCTACAGCTAACTATGGCTACACCTTC.

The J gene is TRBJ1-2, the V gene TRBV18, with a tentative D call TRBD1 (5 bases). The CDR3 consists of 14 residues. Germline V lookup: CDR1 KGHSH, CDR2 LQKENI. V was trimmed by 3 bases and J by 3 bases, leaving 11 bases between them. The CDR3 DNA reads TGTGCCAGCTCACCGCAGGGCAACGACTATGGCTACACCTTC. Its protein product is CASSPQGNDYGYTF.

The CDR3 DNA is TGTGCCAGCAGGTTACAGGGAGACTATGGCTACACCTTC. Translation gives CASRLQGDYGYTF. The V call is TRBV6-5, the J call TRBJ1-2; D may be TRBD1 (6 bases). V dropped 6 bases and J dropped 3 bases, with 11 bases sitting between them. The CDR3 is 13 amino acids. Germline V lookup: CDR1 MNHEY, CDR2 SVGAGI.

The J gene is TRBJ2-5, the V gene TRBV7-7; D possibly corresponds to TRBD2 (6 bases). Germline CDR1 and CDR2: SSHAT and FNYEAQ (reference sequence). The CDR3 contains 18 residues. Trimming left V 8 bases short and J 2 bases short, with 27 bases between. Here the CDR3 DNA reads TGTGCCAGCGGGGGACTGACTACAGGAACTTACCCTCAAGAGACCCAGTACTTC. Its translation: CASGGLTTGTYPQETQYF.

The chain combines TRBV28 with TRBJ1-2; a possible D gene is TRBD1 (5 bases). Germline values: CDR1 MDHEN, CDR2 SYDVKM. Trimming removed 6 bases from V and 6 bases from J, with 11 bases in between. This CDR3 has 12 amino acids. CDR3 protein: CASRQGSDGYTF. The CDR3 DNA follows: TGTGCCAGCAGGCAGGGAAGCGATGGCTACACCTTC.

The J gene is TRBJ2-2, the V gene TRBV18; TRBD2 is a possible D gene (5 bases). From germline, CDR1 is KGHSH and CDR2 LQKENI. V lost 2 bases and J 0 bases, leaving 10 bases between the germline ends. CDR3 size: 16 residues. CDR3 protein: CASSPIGGTNTGELFF. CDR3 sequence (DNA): TGTGCCAGCTCACCAATAGGAGGAACGAACACCGGGGAGCTGTTTTTT.

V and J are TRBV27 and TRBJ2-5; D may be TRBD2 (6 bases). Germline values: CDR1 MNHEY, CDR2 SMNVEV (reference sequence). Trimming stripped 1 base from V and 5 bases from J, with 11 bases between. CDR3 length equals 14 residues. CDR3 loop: CASSLLPAGETQYF. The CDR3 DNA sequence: TGTGCCAGCAGTTTATTACCGGCGGGGGAGACCCAGTACTTC.

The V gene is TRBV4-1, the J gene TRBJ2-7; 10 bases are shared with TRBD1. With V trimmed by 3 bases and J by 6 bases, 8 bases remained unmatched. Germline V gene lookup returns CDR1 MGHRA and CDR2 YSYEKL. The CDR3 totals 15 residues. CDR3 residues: CASSHLGQGSGEQYF. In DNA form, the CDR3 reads TGCGCCAGCAGCCACTTGGGACAGGGGAGTGGCGAGCAGTACTTC.

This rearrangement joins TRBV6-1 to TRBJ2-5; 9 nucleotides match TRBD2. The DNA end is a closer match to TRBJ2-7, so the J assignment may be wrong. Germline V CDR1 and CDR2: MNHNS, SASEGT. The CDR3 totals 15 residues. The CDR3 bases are TGTGCCAGCAGTGAATTTGGCGGGGGGGCCTACGAGCAGTACTTC. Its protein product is CASSEFGGGAYEQYF.

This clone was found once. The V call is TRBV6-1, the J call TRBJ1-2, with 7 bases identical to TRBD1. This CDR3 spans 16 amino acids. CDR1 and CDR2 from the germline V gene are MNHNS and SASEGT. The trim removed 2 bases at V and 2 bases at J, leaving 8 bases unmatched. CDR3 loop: CASSEHPTGTNYGYTF. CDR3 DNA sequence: TGTGCCAGCAGTGAACACCCGACAGGGACGAACTATGGCTACACCTTC.

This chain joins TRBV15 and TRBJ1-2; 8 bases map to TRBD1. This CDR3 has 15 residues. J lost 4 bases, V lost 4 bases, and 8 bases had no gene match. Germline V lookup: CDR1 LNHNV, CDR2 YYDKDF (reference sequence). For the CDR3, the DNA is TGTGCCACCAGCACCCGGGACAGGTCTTCCTATGGCTACACCTTC. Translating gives CATSTRDRSSYGYTF.